This T cell receptor beta chain was obtained from a study of early T cells in non-severe SARS-CoV-2 infection (dated by TCRdb to the early 2020s). At the level of the whole study: Because TCR sequencing relied on bulk RNA taken from unsorted whole blood, pairing of alpha and beta chains was not possible. Paper-wide results and their limitations: Matching against VDJdb was skewed toward anti-spike CD8 responses, likely underestimated virus-specific expansions, and missed private and CD4 specificities.

The CDR3 spans 16 residues, from the cysteine through the phenylalanine. Here the CDR3 DNA is all that survives: 48 bases in frame from base 1. The germline V gene sets CDR1 to LGHNA and CDR2 to YNFKEQ. V sheds 0 bases and J sheds 3 bases, leaving 15 bases between their ends. A case-control design nested within a healthcare worker cohort in London, UK, was used, with weekly nasopharyngeal swab PCR tests and blood sampling performed. Healthcare workers were enrolled in the week of the UK lockdown, from 23 to 31 March 2020, and were followed every week for up to roughly 16 weeks. The receptor library was made with 5' RACE. Sequencer: NextSeq 500. The TCR library protocol attached unique molecular identifiers to individual cDNA molecules to correct for sequencing error and PCR bias. TCR alpha and beta chains were both sequenced, and the abundances of alpha and beta sequences in each sample were closely correlated with each other. The study's processing was this. Decombinator V4 was used to annotate TCR sequences for V gene, J gene and CDR3. TCRs were defined as expanded if a significant change between any two time points was detected under a Poisson model with p below 0.0001. TCR abundances were normalised to the total number of TCRs sequenced per sample and expressed as counts per million. MAIT TCRs were defined by TRAV1-2 paired with TRAJ12, TRAJ20 or TRAJ33, and iNKT TCRs by TRAV10 paired with TRAJ18. VDJdb, accessed on 1 November 2021, was searched for TCRs annotated for CMV, EBV and SARS-CoV-2, and TCRs annotated for more than one antigen were excluded. In-frame beta chains were kept once TCRdb had trimmed the public reads at Q25 with fastp and called clones with MiXCR. CDR3 protein duplicates are merged, each entry listing the most common genes and DNA. The V and J calls were not made by the authors but by TCRdb's processing. In this sample the table shows roughly 43,000 distinct CDR3 sequences, more than 4.5% of which occur a single time. The ten largest clonotypes hold 4.5% to 5.5% of the sample.

Notes on this clonotype: Its antigen target is currently unknown. Per-base quality was not reported, and no clone a single base away is much larger than it.

This TCR was sampled from an adult who was a healthcare worker with PCR-confirmed SARS-CoV-2 infection or an uninfected control (not recorded which). The chain is assembled from TRBV4-2 and TRBJ2-7, with the D gene not confidently named. The sample here was whole blood, taken at baseline. The CDR3 amino acid sequence is: CASSQDLVGRHYEQYF. The nucleotide sequence reads as follows: TGTGCCAGCAGCCAAGATCTGGTAGGTCGTCACTACGAGCAGTACTTC.